This T cell receptor beta chain was profiled in a study of cytomegalovirus exposure and HLA in healthy donors (dated by TCRdb to about 2017). Regarding the complete study: An earlier analysis of approximately 590 of the donors reported more than 250 Gb of sequence data and about 100 million unique TCR beta sequences from around 200 million T cells. A later analysis re-analyzed previously published TCR beta repertoires from several hundred donors and added high-resolution HLA genotyping to study TCR occurrence patterns. Every repertoire in the discovery cohort had been generated on one and the same sequencing platform. A later genetic analysis took genome-wide SNP genotypes for about 65% of the 666 donors and used that subset as a discovery cohort. The T cell repertoires of several hundred subjects were profiled by immunosequencing and related to cytomegalovirus serostatus. To decide whether each TCR beta V gene segment behaved as functional or pseudogenic, an earlier analysis of some 600 of the donors relied on high-throughput TCR beta sequencing. Donor age, sex, ethnicity and CMV serostatus were collected together with the repertoire data. Approximately 300 gigabases of sequencing data and 70 million to 100 million unique TCR sequences made up an early release that covered about 640 HLA-typed donors. HLA typing included class I and class II loci at four-digit resolution. The later analysis used no new phenotypic data to find candidate immune exposures, relying instead on TCR beta sequences and their occurrence across donors. A separate validation cohort of 90 to 150 different subjects was used in addition to the 666-subject first cohort. Of the roughly 410 genotyped donors, 65% to 90% were placed in the genetic ancestry cluster associated with self-reported Caucasian donors. The number of typed donors differed by locus: about 620-640 for A, B, C, DRB1 and DQB1; 522 for DQA1; 606 for DPA1; and some 450 for DPB1. The study was designed to test whether signatures of past pathogen exposure could be identified by cataloging public T cell receptors. Among some 400 genotyped donors of the cohort, an average of around 220,000 unique TCR beta nucleotide sequences was sequenced per donor, of which 15% to 20% were non-productive. The study combined high-throughput TCR immunosequencing, statistical association of individual TCRs with disease status, and machine learning to predict cytomegalovirus infection status. Four or five DR-DQ haplotypes were handled as single units for association and clustering because linkage in the cohort was strong. The research as a whole found: Only TCR beta chains were sequenced in this cohort, and the absence of alpha or paired-chain data limited detectable features. In a later analysis, HLA-associated TCR beta chains showed more clonal expansion and lower generation probabilities than non-associated chains that were equally common. In an earlier analysis of roughly 560 of the donors, most TCR beta V segments were observed in productive rearrangements about 90% or about 30% of the time, broadly matching IMGT annotations. A later analysis associated 15,000 to 20,000 TCR beta sequences with specific HLA alleles at a false discovery rate of 0.05. A total of fewer than 200 TCR beta chains were listed by the study as associated with cytomegalovirus. A further reported finding was that TCR beta sequences accurately predicted the HLA-A and HLA-B alleles for most subjects in the first cohort. The classifier was reported to diagnose cytomegalovirus status with high specificity and sensitivity in both the original and validation cohorts. Because the 87-base-pair reads could not distinguish some IMGT-functional V segments, including TRBV6-2 and TRBV6-3, those segments were excluded. The presence/absence analyses assumed that sequencing depth was roughly uniform across donors, and that assumption may not be true. Compared with the 666-donor mean, donors in an Asian-associated ancestry cluster had fewer N-insertions in productive TCRs, according to a later genetic analysis. In a later analysis, several top co-occurrence clusters were reported to appear linked to parvovirus B19, influenza, CMV and Epstein-Barr virus. When HLA alleles, especially DR and DQ, strongly co-occurred, attributing TCR associations to individual alleles was difficult. In a later analysis, most CMV-associated TCR beta chains were found to appear HLA-restricted, with HLA associations seemingly driven largely by CMV exposure. HLA typing was unavailable for some donors at each locus, so association tests used only the typed subset. Over 15 rarely observed V segments, including chromosome 9 orphons, were excluded from the earlier analysis of several hundred of the donors because counts were too low. Across donors, most TCR sequences were observed very rarely, whereas some public TCRs were present in many individuals. Linkage disequilibrium might explain the correlated functional status among segregating V segments, but an unknown experimental factor could not be excluded. In vitro tests confirmed that a few of the cytomegalovirus-associated TCR beta chains recognize cytomegalovirus antigens. It was suggested by the authors that the approach could potentially be generalized to other disease states and immunological phenotypes. A group of highly shared sequence variants was considered likely to be a technical artifact of the sequencing pipeline. In a later analysis, the rate of TCR association differed among HLA loci, with DRB1 alleles having the most associated TCRs and HLA-C alleles having the fewest. A later genetic analysis associated a missense DCLRE1C variant with V-gene and J-gene trimming of TCR beta chains, and an independent cohort replicated the association. The only immune exposure information available for the cohort was CMV serostatus.

The cohort was made up of 666 healthy bone marrow donors. Cohort members were all nominally healthy when sampled, although unrecorded immune exposures were likely present. The donor was CMV seronegative and belonged to the group of several hundred seronegative cohort members. Every donor gave a peripheral blood sample, and the peripheral blood mononuclear cells from that sample were used for TCR beta sequencing. Genomic DNA extraction from the blood cell samples was performed with the Qiagen DNeasy Blood Extraction Kit. V is cut back by 1 base and J by 10 bases, with 7 bases in the junction unmatched. The germline V gene specifies SGHRS as CDR1 and YFSETQ as CDR2. The CDR3 runs 14 amino acids, cysteine and phenylalanine included. Of all the DNA, just the CDR3 is kept, 42 bases in frame from base 1. Points on this clone: Its binding antigen is unknown. No base qualities exist here, and no much larger clone lies one base off it.

Libraries were prepared through the immunoSEQ multiplex PCR assay. The multiplex PCR relied on a mix of 60 forward primers for TCR Vbeta segments and 13 reverse primers for TCR Jbeta segments. A multiplex PCR assay on genomic DNA amplified the CDR3 region of rearranged TCR beta genes. The Illumina HiSeq System was used to sequence the amplified TCR beta libraries as 87-base-pair reads. In the original analysis: Across the roughly 700 repertoires, a later analysis counted 80 million or so unique TCR beta chains, around 11 million of which were shared by at least two donors. A nearest-neighbor algorithm error-corrected the raw reads and collapsed the reads into unique sequences, merging closely related sequences to remove PCR and sequencing errors. V, D and J gene segments were assigned by aligning CDR3 sequences to IMGT reference sequences. For a sequence to be retained, at least a six-nucleotide match to both a V gene segment and a J gene segment was required. A rearrangement counted as productive if the CDR3 had no stop codons and remained in frame with V and J, and every other rearrangement counted as non-productive. CDR3 was defined according to IMGT convention as the region running from the second conserved V-encoded cysteine to the conserved J-encoded phenylalanine. Sequences without an unambiguous match to a single V gene segment were excluded from the earlier analysis of a few hundred of the donors. An earlier analysis of 450 to 650 of the donors called V segments functional above 56.7% productive rearrangements and segregating when the between-donor standard deviation exceeded 5%. To diagnose cytomegalovirus status from the catalog of TCR beta chain sequences, a statistical classification framework was built. A later analysis assigned V and J genes by comparing TCR nucleotide sequences with IMGT/GENE-DB human TR gene sequences. A later analysis assigned CDR3 sequences and most-parsimonious VDJ recombination scenarios with the TCRdist pipeline. In a later analysis, each TCR beta chain was defined by its CDR3 amino acid sequence together with its V-gene family, and reads lacking a unique V-gene family were excluded. As a way to deal with suspected cross-contamination and a sequencing artifact, a later analysis dropped approximately 570 nucleotide sequences that were highly shared and had low generation probability. A later analysis calculated a clonal expansion index for each public chain from normalized within-repertoire ranks of inferred template counts. Generation probabilities in a later analysis came from a VDJ recombination model fitted to out-of-frame rearrangements, and those results were checked against IGoR. A later analysis scored TCR-TCR, TCR-HLA and TCR-CMV co-occurrence with hypergeometric tests, applying a repertoire-size bias correction to TCR pairs. In a later analysis, false discovery rates were estimated by permuting HLA or CMV assignments 20 times. In a later analysis, co-occurring TCRs were grouped with DBSCAN, and TCRdist sequence similarity was added when clustering was performed within HLA-allele-positive subsets. For co-occurrence clustering, repertoires with fewer than 30,000 or more than 120,000 public chains were excluded, along with 4 to 6 repertoires with anomalous nucleotide sharing. TCRdb provides this immuneACCESS table in a form limited to in-frame rearrangements. Some clones are lacking; in checked studies, under half of them reflect an unresolved V gene, and why the rest are absent is not known. V and J calls and clone size are those listed in that table; D and trimming were worked out from the DNA. Present in this sample are around 90,000 clones, around four fifths of which were seen just once. Jointly, the top ten make up about 7.3% of the sample.

The V gene is TRBV5-1 and the J gene is TRBJ2-1, and 8 junctional nucleotides match TRBD1. The clonotype was recovered from a young man in good health and CMV-seronegative. The sample taken for sequencing was PBMCs. The nucleotides read TGCGCCAGCAGCTTGTTGCAGGGGGCGCGGGAGCAGTTCTTC. Translated, it reads CASSLLQGAREQFF.